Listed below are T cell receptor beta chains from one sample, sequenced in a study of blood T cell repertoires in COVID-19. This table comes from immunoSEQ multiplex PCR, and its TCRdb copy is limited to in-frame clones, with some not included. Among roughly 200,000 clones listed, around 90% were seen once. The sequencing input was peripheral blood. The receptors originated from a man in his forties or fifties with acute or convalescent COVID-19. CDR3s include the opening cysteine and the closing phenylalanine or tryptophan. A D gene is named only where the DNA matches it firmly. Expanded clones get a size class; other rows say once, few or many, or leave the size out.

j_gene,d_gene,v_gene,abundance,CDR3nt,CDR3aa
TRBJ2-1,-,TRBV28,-,TGTGCCAGCAGTTTACCTACTTGGAGTGAGCAGTTCTTC,CASSLPTWSEQFF
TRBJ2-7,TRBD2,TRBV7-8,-,TGTGCCAGCAGCGCTCTAGCGGGATCGAGGTACGAGCAGTACTTC,CASSALAGSRYEQYF
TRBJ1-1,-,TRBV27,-,TGTGCCAGCAGTTTATCTCGGGTGCGGAGCACTGAAGCTTTCTTT,CASSLSRVRSTEAFF
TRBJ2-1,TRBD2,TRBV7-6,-,TGTGCCAGCAGCTTAGCGCGGGAGACAAATCTTTACAATGAGCAGTTCTTC,CASSLARETNLYNEQFF
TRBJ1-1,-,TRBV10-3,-,TGTGCCACGAGGGGGAAGTTGGGCACTGAAGCTTTCTTT,CATRGKLGTEAFF
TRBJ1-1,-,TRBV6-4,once,TGTGCCAGCAGTGTGAGGGCGGGCACTGAAGCTTTCTTT,CASSVRAGTEAFF
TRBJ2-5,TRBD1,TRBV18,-,TGTGCCAGCTCACCTGACCGGACAGGACAAGAGACCCAGTACTTC,CASSPDRTGQETQYF
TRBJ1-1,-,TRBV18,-,TGTGCCAGCTCACCCACCCTGGGCAACACTGAAGCTTTCTTT,CASSPTLGNTEAFF
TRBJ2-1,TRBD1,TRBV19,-,TGTGCCAGTAGTGAACAGGGGGGACTCTTCAATGAGCAGTTCTTC,CASSEQGGLFNEQFF
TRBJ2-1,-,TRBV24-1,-,TGTGCCACCAGCGTAAACAATGAGCAGTTCTTC,CATSVNNEQFF
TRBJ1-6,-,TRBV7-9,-,TGTGCCAGCAGCTTAGACAGGAATTCACCCCTCCACTTT,CASSLDRNSPLHF
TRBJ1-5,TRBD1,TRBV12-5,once,TGTGCTAGTGAAGGGACAGGGGGTTTCCAGCCCCAGCATTTT,CASEGTGGFQPQHF
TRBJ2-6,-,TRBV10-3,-,TGTGCCATCAGTGAGGCTCCCAGCGGCTCTGGGGCCAACGTCCTGACTTTC,CAISEAPSGSGANVLTF
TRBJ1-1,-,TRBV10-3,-,TGTGCCATCAGTGTTACCCAGACAGAACAGAATGTGTTT,CAISVTQTEQNVF
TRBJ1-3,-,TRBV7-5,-,TGTGCCAGAAGCTTAGTAGTGCCCAGGGCTCGGCTCTCTGGAAACACCATATATTTT,CARSLVVPRARLSGNTIYF